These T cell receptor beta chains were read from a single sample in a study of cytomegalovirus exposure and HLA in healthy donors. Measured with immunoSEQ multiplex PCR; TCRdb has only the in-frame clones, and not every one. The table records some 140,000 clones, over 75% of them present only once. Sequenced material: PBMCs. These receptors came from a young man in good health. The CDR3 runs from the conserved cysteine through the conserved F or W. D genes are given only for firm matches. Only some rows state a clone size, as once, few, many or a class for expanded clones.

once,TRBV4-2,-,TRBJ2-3,TGTGCCAGCAGCCAAGGGGTAGCGGATAGCACAGATACGCAGTATTTT,CASSQGVADSTDTQYF
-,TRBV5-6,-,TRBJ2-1,TGTGCCAGCAGCTCTAATTTCGATGAGCAGTTCTTC,CASSSNFDEQFF
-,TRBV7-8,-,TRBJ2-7,TGTGCCAGCAGCTTAGTCGGGAGCTCCTACGAGCAGTACTTC,CASSLVGSSYEQYF
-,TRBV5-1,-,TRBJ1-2,TGCGCCAGCAACCTGGGGGGAGGTGGCTACACCTTC,CASNLGGGGYTF
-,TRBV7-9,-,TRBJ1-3,TGTTCCAGCAGCTCCATCCCGAGCTCTGGAAACACCATATATTTT,CSSSSIPSSGNTIYF
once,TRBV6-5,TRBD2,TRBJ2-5,TGTGCCAGCAGAACCGGGGGGGCGGAGACCCAGTACTTC,CASRTGGAETQYF
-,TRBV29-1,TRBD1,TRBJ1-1,TGCAGCGTCGGACAGGGGCCGGGAGAAGCTTTCTTT,CSVGQGPGEAFF
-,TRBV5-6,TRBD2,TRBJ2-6,TGTGCCAGCGGGGGGGTGTCTGGGGCCAACGTCCTGACTTTC,CASGGVSGANVLTF
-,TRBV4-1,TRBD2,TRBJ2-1,TGCGCCAGCAGCCAAGATTACCCGGGACTAGGGGCTCGCAATGAGCAGTTCTTC,CASSQDYPGLGARNEQFF
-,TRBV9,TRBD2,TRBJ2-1,TGTGCCAGCAGCGTAGACGATAGCGGGATGCCGCATGATGGGCAGTTCTTC,CASSVDDSGMPHDGQFF
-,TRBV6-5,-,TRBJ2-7,TGTGCCAGCAGTTACTCGACCGGGTTACCCTACGAGCAGTACTTC,CASSYSTGLPYEQYF
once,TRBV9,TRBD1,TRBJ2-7,TGTGCCAGCAGCCCGCGACAGGGGACCTACGAGCAGTACTTC,CASSPRQGTYEQYF
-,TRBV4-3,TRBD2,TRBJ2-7,TGCGCCAGCAGCCAAGAGGATACAGCGGGAGCGGGAGCCTACGAGCAGTACTTC,CASSQEDTAGAGAYEQYF
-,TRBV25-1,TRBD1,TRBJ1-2,TGTGCCAGCAGTGTGGGACAGGGAAATGGCTACACCTTC,CASSVGQGNGYTF
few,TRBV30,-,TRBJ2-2,TGTGCCTGGAGTAGGGGATCCGGGGAGCTGTTTTTT,CAWSRGSGELFF
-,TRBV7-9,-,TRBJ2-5,TGTTCCAGCAGCTCGGGAGAGACCCAGTACTTC,CSSSSGETQYF
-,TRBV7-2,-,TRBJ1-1,TGTGCCAGCAGCCTTCACCAGGGATCTGAAGCTTTCTTT,CASSLHQGSEAFF
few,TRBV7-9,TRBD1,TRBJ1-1,TGTTCCAGCAGCATTTCGGGACAGAGTTTTATGAACACTGAAGCTTTCTTT,CSSSISGQSFMNTEAFF
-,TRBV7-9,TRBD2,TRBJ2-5,TGTTCCAGCAGCTCGATCCTAGCGGGAGGGTGGGGACAAGAGACCCAGTACTTC,CSSSSILAGGWGQETQYF
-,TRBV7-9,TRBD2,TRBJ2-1,TGTGCCAGCAGCCCCCTCCGGGGGAGCGGGAGGACCAATGAGCAGTTCTTC,CASSPLRGSGRTNEQFF
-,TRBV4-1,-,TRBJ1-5,TGCGCCAGCAGCCAAGATACGACTCTGAATCAGCCCCAGCATTTT,CASSQDTTLNQPQHF
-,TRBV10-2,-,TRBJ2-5,TGCGCCAGCAGAATGGCAGGCGAAGAGACCCAGTACTTC,CASRMAGEETQYF
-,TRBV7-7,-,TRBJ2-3,TGTGCCAGCAGCATCGGGAGATCAGATACGCAGTATTTT,CASSIGRSDTQYF
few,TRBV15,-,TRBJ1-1,TGTGCCACCAGCAGAGATTGGGCAGAAGCACCGAACACTGAAGCTTTCTTT,CATSRDWAEAPNTEAFF
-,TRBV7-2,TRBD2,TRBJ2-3,TGTGCCAGCAGCTACAGCCTAGCGGATCTCTCAGATACGCAGTATTTT,CASSYSLADLSDTQYF
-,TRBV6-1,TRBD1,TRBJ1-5,TGTGCCAGCAGTGACCTGGGACAGGGTGGTCAGCCCCAGCATTTT,CASSDLGQGGQPQHF
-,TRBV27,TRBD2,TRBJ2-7,TGTGCCAGCAGTCAATTTAGCGGGTCCGGACCCTACGAGCAGTACTTC,CASSQFSGSGPYEQYF
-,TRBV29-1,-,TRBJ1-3,TGCAGCGTTGAGGCAGGCTCTGGAAACACCATATATTTT,CSVEAGSGNTIYF
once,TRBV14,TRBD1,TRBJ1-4,TGTGCCAGCAGCCCCGGACAGGGGTCTAATGAAAAACTGTTTTTT,CASSPGQGSNEKLFF
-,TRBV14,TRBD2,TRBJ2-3,TGTGCCAGCAGTATCTATGCGGGAGGATCAGATACGCAGTATTTT,CASSIYAGGSDTQYF
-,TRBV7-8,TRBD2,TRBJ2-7,TGTGCCAGCAGTATAGGTGGGGGGGGAAGGGTGGACGAGCAGTACTTC,CASSIGGGGRVDEQYF
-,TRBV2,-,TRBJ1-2,TGTGCCAGCAGGGAGGGATCCGCCAACTATGGCTACACCTTC,CASREGSANYGYTF
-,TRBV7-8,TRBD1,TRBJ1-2,TGTGCCAGCAGCTGGAACGAACAGGGGAATGGCTACACCTTC,CASSWNEQGNGYTF
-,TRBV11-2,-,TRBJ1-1,TGTGCCAGCAGCTCCTTTGGACTCGGAGCTTTCTTT,CASSSFGLGAFF
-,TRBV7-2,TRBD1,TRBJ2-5,TGTGCCAGCAGCTTAGCCGGGACAGGGAGGACCCAGTACTTC,CASSLAGTGRTQYF
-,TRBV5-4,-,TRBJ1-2,TGTGCCAGCAGCGGAGGTATATCAATCTATGGCTACACCTTC,CASSGGISIYGYTF
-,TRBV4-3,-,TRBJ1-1,TGCGCCAGCACTGGTCGGTGGGGGGACACTGAAGCTTTCTTT,CASTGRWGDTEAFF